One sample yielded the 26 T cell receptor beta chains listed below, sequenced in a study of blood T cell repertoires in COVID-19. Produced via immunoSEQ multiplex PCR; TCRdb's table is partial and in-frame only. The table lists 95,000 to 150,000 clones, 82% of them singletons. Sequenced input: peripheral blood. The source is an older woman with acute or convalescent COVID-19.

The chain is built from TRBV11-3 and TRBJ2-2, with D maybe TRBD1 (5 bases). The CDR3 runs 14 residues. The germline V gene has CDR1 SGHNT and CDR2 YENEEA. The V and J ends lost 5 bases and 4 bases respectively, with 11 bases between them. CDR3: CASSTRQFTGELFF. The CDR3, as DNA: TGTGCCAGCAGCACAAGACAGTTCACCGGGGAGCTGTTTTTT.

The chain combines TRBV7-2 with TRBJ2-3, with D possibly being TRBD2 (5 bases). CDR3 length equals 18 residues. Trimming removed 1 base from V and 3 bases from J, with 20 bases in between. Germline CDR1 and CDR2: SGHTA and FQGNSA. DNA for the CDR3: TGTGCCAGCAGCTTAGAAGGAGCGGTTGGGGTGAGGACAGATACGCAGTATTTT. Protein sequence: CASSLEGAVGVRTDTQYF.

The rearrangement uses TRBV18 and TRBJ1-3, with 9 positions matching TRBD1. The trim removed 3 bases at V and 3 bases at J, leaving 3 bases unmatched. Germline lookup yields CDR1 KGHSH and CDR2 LQKENI. The CDR3 contains 15 residues. The CDR3 is CASSPTGGFGNTIYF. The CDR3 nucleotides are TGTGCCAGCTCACCGACAGGGGGATTTGGAAACACCATATATTTT.

CDR3 residues: CASSARPGQVEKLFF. CDR3 sequence (DNA): TGTGCCAGCAGCGCTCGACCAGGGCAAGTTGAAAAACTGTTTTTT. V is TRBV9 and J is TRBJ1-4; a weak D match, TRBD1 (5 bases). The CDR3 covers 15 residues. Germline V lookup: CDR1 SGDLS, CDR2 YYNGEE. The V gene lost 3 bases and the J gene lost 7 bases, with 16 bases spanning the gap. Variable domain in full (rest from reference TRBV9 and TRBJ1-4): DSGVTQTPKHLITATGQRVTLRCSPRSGDLSVYWYQQSLDQGLQFLIQYYNGEERAKGNILERFSAQQFPDLHSELNLSSLELGDSALYFCASSARPGQVEKLFFGSGTQLSVL.

The CDR3 loop reads CASSSPGTGGVGEQYF. The DNA of the CDR3 is TGTGCCAGCAGCTCGCCAGGGACAGGGGGCGTGGGGGAGCAGTACTTC. This chain uses TRBV5-6 with TRBJ2-7, with 12 positions matching TRBD1. J gave up 7 bases and V 3 bases, and 11 bases lay outside the gene matches. Germline values: CDR1 SGHDT, CDR2 YYEEEE. This CDR3 has 16 amino acids.

This chain uses TRBV7-2 with TRBJ2-1; 9 positions agree with TRBD1. The V and J ends lost 5 bases and 11 bases, in that order; junction bases with no gene match: 10. Looked up from germline, CDR1 is SGHTA and CDR2 is FQGNSA. The CDR3 is made up of 14 amino acids. The CDR3, as DNA: TGTGCCAGCAGCCAAATATCGACAGGGGGGAAGCAGTTCTTC. Protein product: CASSQISTGGKQFF.

The chain has TRBV5-5 and TRBJ2-7; D possibly corresponds to TRBD2 (6 bases). From germline, CDR1 is SGHKS and CDR2 YYEKEE (reference sequence). V lost 4 bases and J 4 bases, leaving 18 bases between the germline ends. This CDR3 is built from 15 residues. CDR3 in amino acids: CASSRDLGRLYEQYF. The CDR3 DNA is TGTGCCAGCAGCCGGGACTTAGGACGACTTTACGAGCAGTACTTC. Complete variable domain (other parts from reference TRBV5-5 and TRBJ2-7): DAGVTQSPTHLIKTRGQQVTLRCSPISGHKSVSWYQQVLGQGPQFIFQYYEKEERGRGNFPDRFSARQFPNYSSELNVNALLLGDSALYLCASSRDLGRLYEQYFGPGTRLTVT.

The chain employs TRBV5-6 and TRBJ1-2, with a possible D match to TRBD1 (6 bases). The CDR3 loop spans 15 amino acids. Germline V lookup: CDR1 SGHDT, CDR2 YYEEEE. Trimming took off 1 base at V and 3 bases at J, with 13 bases between the two ends. CDR3 sequence (DNA): TGTGCCAGCAGCTTGAGGGCAGGGGATGACTATGGCTACACCTTC. It yields the protein CASSLRAGDDYGYTF.

This clone has only one observation. The rearrangement joins TRBV7-2 to TRBJ1-4, with 12 nucleotides matching TRBD1. Germline CDR1 and CDR2: SGHTA and FQGNSA. J gave up 0 bases and V 5 bases, and 10 bases lay outside the gene matches. This CDR3 has 19 residues. The CDR3 spells CASSETGTGGYSTNEKLFF. CDR3 bases: TGTGCCAGCAGCGAAACCGGGACAGGGGGCTATTCAACTAATGAAAAACTGTTTTTT.

The rearrangement links TRBV7-2 to TRBJ1-2; possibly TRBD1 for D (5 bases). Looked up from germline, CDR1 is SGHTA and CDR2 is FQGNSA. This CDR3 comprises 15 residues. V dropped 1 base and J dropped 5 bases, with 14 bases sitting between them. The DNA of the CDR3 is TGTGCCAGCAGCTTAGGTGGCAGGGCTCGGTATGGCTACACCTTC. Encoded protein: CASSLGGRARYGYTF.

This chain links TRBV30 with TRBJ1-5; D unresolved. Trimming removed 4 bases from V and 3 bases from J, with 13 bases in between. This CDR3 is 14 amino acids long. Germline V gene lookup returns CDR1 GTSNPN and CDR2 SVGIG (reference sequence). CDR3 loop: CAWTAGFNNQPQHF. DNA of the CDR3: TGTGCCTGGACTGCGGGGTTCAACAATCAGCCCCAGCATTTT.

The J gene is TRBJ1-1, the V gene TRBV5-4, with 11 nucleotides matching TRBD1. CDR3 length: 15 amino acids. With 6 bases clipped from V and 0 bases from J, the junction kept 4 bases outside the gene matches. The germline gives CDR1 SGHNT, CDR2 YYREEE (reference sequence). The CDR3 sequence: CASKGTGGVNTEAFF. CDR3 in DNA: TGTGCCAGCAAAGGGACAGGGGGTGTGAACACTGAAGCTTTCTTT.

This chain uses TRBV18 with TRBJ2-3, with D hard to call. The V end lost 5 bases, the J end lost 0 bases, and 3 bases lay between the germline ends. This CDR3 region has 12 residues. Germline V gene sequence: CDR1 KGHSH, CDR2 LQKENI. The CDR3 DNA follows: TGTGCCAGCTCAACTAGCACAGATACGCAGTATTTT. This gives the protein CASSTSTDTQYF.

The chain employs TRBV30 and TRBJ1-6; 11 nucleotides align to TRBD1. The CDR3 is made up of 17 amino acids. Trimming cost V 3 bases and J 3 bases; bases outside gene matches: 7. The germline CDR1 and CDR2 sequences are GTSNPN and SVGIG (reference sequence). CDR3 sequence reads: CAWSDGTGGYYNSPLHF. DNA of the CDR3: TGTGCCTGGAGCGACGGGACAGGGGGTTACTATAATTCACCCCTCCACTTT.

The chain couples TRBV5-1 to TRBJ2-3, with 12 bases identical to TRBD1. With V trimmed by 2 bases and J by 5 bases, 6 bases remained unmatched. In germline, CDR1 is SGHRS, CDR2 YFSETQ. The CDR3 has 16 residues. CDR3 protein: CASSLWDRGREDTQYF. CDR3 DNA sequence: TGCGCCAGCAGCTTATGGGACAGGGGGCGCGAAGATACGCAGTATTTT.

The genes are TRBV24-1 and TRBJ2-1; 10 nucleotides line up with TRBD2. V shed 3 bases and J 4 bases; nucleotides not matched to a gene: 8. The germline V gene encodes CDR1 KGHDR and CDR2 SFDVKD. The length of the CDR3 is 17 residues. CDR3 protein: CATSDPRTSGNYNEQFF. The CDR3 DNA follows: TGTGCCACCAGTGATCCGCGGACTAGCGGAAATTACAATGAGCAGTTCTTC.

The V gene is TRBV10-3, the J gene TRBJ2-2; the D gene is possibly TRBD1 (6 bases). The V gene's germline CDR1 is ENHRY and CDR2 SYGVKD. The CDR3 is made up of 14 amino acids. Trimming cost V 10 bases and J 4 bases, with 16 bases left between them. CDR3 amino acids: CATYRERGTGELFF. CDR3 sequence (DNA): TGTGCCACATACAGGGAGAGGGGCACCGGGGAGCTGTTTTTT.

The chain couples TRBV5-1 to TRBJ1-1, with 7 bases matching TRBD1. Trimming at V came to 5 bases and at J to 7 bases, leaving 11 bases not matched to a gene. Germline-derived CDR1 and CDR2 are SGHRS and YFSETQ. The CDR3 sequence is 14 residues long. The CDR3 spells CASRAGQEKFEAFF. The CDR3 DNA follows: TGCGCCAGCAGGGCTGGACAGGAGAAGTTTGAAGCTTTCTTT.

This clone has only a few counts. This chain joins TRBV27 and TRBJ2-5, with TRBD2 identical over 8 bases. The CDR3 runs 15 residues. CDR1 and CDR2 from the germline V gene are MNHEY and SMNVEV (reference sequence). Germline trimming cut 6 bases from V and 1 base from J; bases unmatched to any gene: 7. CDR3 sequence reads: CASRSTGGRQETQYF. CDR3 sequence (DNA): TGTGCCAGCAGATCGACGGGGGGGCGCCAAGAGACCCAGTACTTC.

CDR3 in amino acids: CASSRQVVGLNTEAFF. Here the CDR3 DNA reads TGTGCCAGCAGCCGACAGGTCGTTGGGTTAAACACTGAAGCTTTCTTT. The chain employs TRBV6-2 or TRBV6-3 and TRBJ1-1; weak D call: TRBD1 (6 bases). The CDR3 spans 16 residues. Trimming cost V 6 bases and J 2 bases, with 19 bases left between them. Germline V gene data show CDR1 as MNHEY and CDR2 as SVGEGT.

The gene calls are TRBV3-1 (or the pseudogene TRBV3-2) and TRBJ2-1; D may be TRBD1 (6 bases). The CDR3 is made up of 12 amino acids. Deletions cut 2 bases from V and 7 bases from J, with 6 bases between. Per the germline V gene, CDR1 is LGHDT and CDR2 is YNNKEL (reference sequence). CDR3 protein: CASSQRGNEQFF. DNA of the CDR3: TGTGCCAGCAGCCAAAGGGGGAATGAGCAGTTCTTC.

The rearrangement uses TRBV27 and TRBJ1-5, with a weak D call TRBD1 (6 bases). V was pared by 0 bases and J by 9 bases, with 9 bases between. The CDR3 totals 13 residues. Germline V CDR1 and CDR2: MNHEY, SMNVEV (reference sequence). The CDR3 nucleotides read TGTGCCAGCAGTTTATCGGGACAATCGCCCCAGCATTTT. Translation gives CASSLSGQSPQHF.

The genes are TRBV3-1 (or the pseudogene TRBV3-2) and TRBJ2-6, with D perhaps TRBD1 (6 bases). This CDR3 is 15 amino acids long. The germline CDR1 and CDR2 sequences are LGHDT and YNNKEL (reference sequence). The germline V and J ends were trimmed by 6 bases and 2 bases, with 11 bases remaining between them. This CDR3 is CASSSEGAGANVLTF. The DNA for the CDR3 is TGTGCCAGCAGTTCCGAGGGGGCTGGGGCCAACGTCCTGACTTTC.

The chain carries TRBV19 and TRBJ1-2, with 7 bases lining up with TRBD1. V lost 6 bases and J lost 8; bases outside the gene matches: 9. Germline V gives CDR1 LNHDA, CDR2 SQIVND (reference sequence). This CDR3 has 13 residues. The DNA of the CDR3 is TGTGCCAGTAGCCTTGGGACAGCAATAGGCTACACCTTC. It translates to CASSLGTAIGYTF.

Only a few counts were recorded for this clone. The chain combines TRBV19 with TRBJ2-3, with 7 bases identical to TRBD2. After removal of 4 bases from V and 6 bases from J, the junction contained 19 bases not matched to a gene. The CDR3 contains 18 residues. Germline lookup yields CDR1 LNHDA and CDR2 SQIVND (reference sequence). In DNA form, the CDR3 reads TGTGCCAGTAGTACCACTTGGGGGAGGGGTCTTCCGCGGGATACGCAGTATTTT. Residues: CASSTTWGRGLPRDTQYF.

The rearrangement joins TRBV7-2 to TRBJ2-1; 8 bases line up with TRBD1. The CDR3 covers 13 residues. The V gene's germline CDR1 is SGHTA and CDR2 FQGNSA. Unmatched junction bases numbered 3, after V lost 5 bases and J lost 6 bases. As DNA, the CDR3 is TGTGCCAGCAGCCGGGACAGGATCAATGAGCAGTTCTTC. Residues: CASSRDRINEQFF.